This TCR beta chain was captured in a study of cytomegalovirus exposure and HLA in healthy donors. The PCR had 60 Vbeta and 13 Jbeta primers. Original processing methods: Later work found tens of millions of unique TCR beta chains, with 9.5 million to 14 million shared. TCRdb's copy holds only in-frame clones and misses some; the assay was immunoSEQ multiplex PCR. V, J and clone size derive from that table, while D and trimming were established from the DNA sequence. The sample gives 81,000 or so clones, about 77% of which show up once; roughly 4.2% is in the top ten. V lost 3 bases and J lost 12, with 27 bases in between. CDR1 and CDR2 (germline): KGHSH, LQKENI. This CDR3 has 17 amino acids. Study observations and caveats: TCR beta sequences reportedly predicted most subjects' HLA-A and HLA-B alleles accurately. DRB1 had the most TCR associations and HLA-C the fewest, a later analysis found, with rates varying by HLA locus. In a later analysis, compared with equally common non-associated chains, HLA-associated beta chains were more expanded.

Regarding this clone: Its antigen is not known.

The sample comprised PBMCs. This sequence joins TRBV18 and TRBJ2-1; weak D call: TRBD2 (7 bases). This sequence was found in a man aged 55-75 years in good health and CMV-seronegative. CDR3 DNA: TGTGCCAGCTCACCTAAAGGGGGGGGGCCCATAATGAAGGGGCAGTTCTTC. Protein product: CASSPKGGGPIMKGQFF.